Listed below are T cell receptor beta chains from one sample, sequenced in a study of Ad26.COV2.S vaccination and SARS-CoV-2 variants. Only in-frame clones appear in the TCRdb table, and some are missing; sequencing was by immunoSEQ multiplex PCR. The sample lists 120,000 to 150,000 clones; more than 80% were seen once. This sample comprised peripheral blood, obtained after recovery from COVID-19. The receptors originated from a human donor who had recovered from COVID-19. Both conserved end residues are part of each CDR3. Fields, in order: D gene, J gene, clone size, V gene, CDR3 DNA, CDR3 protein. The D gene is left open where the match is weak. The size field is filled for only some rows; it gives once, few, many or a size class.

-	TRBJ2-4	-	TRBV27	TGTGCCAGCAGTTTAGTGGCAGGGCTAGCCAAAAACATTCAGTACTTC	CASSLVAGLAKNIQYF
-	TRBJ1-6	few	TRBV3-1/TRBV3-2	TGTGCCAGCAGCCAAGAGTGGGGGACTTACAATTCACCCCTCCACTTT	CASSQEWGTYNSPLHF
TRBD1	TRBJ1-2	-	TRBV6-2/TRBV6-3	TGTGCCAGCAGTCCCCTGGGACAGGGGTATGGCTACACCTTC	CASSPLGQGYGYTF
-	TRBJ2-1	-	TRBV5-1	TGCGCCAGCAGCTCGCCCGGGGGCAGGGAGCAGTTCTTC	CASSSPGGREQFF
-	TRBJ2-2	-	TRBV7-2	TGTGCCAGCAGCTTCTATAACACCGGGGAGCTGTTTTTT	CASSFYNTGELFF
-	TRBJ2-3	-	TRBV27	TGTGCCAGCAGTTTTCGGGGGAAAATGACGATGGGAGATACGCAGTATTTT	CASSFRGKMTMGDTQYF
-	TRBJ1-5	few	TRBV27	TGTGCCAGCAGGCCCACAGGTTATGAGCCCCAGCATTTT	CASRPTGYEPQHF
-	TRBJ1-5	-	TRBV30	TGTGCCTGGACGAAGAGAGATGGGCCCCAGCATTTT	CAWTKRDGPQHF
TRBD1	TRBJ2-4	-	TRBV19	TGTGCCAGTAGTATTAATCCGGGACAGATAGCCAAAAACATTCAGTACTTC	CASSINPGQIAKNIQYF
TRBD2	TRBJ2-3	-	TRBV18	TGTGCCAGCTCACCACCTAGCGGGGGGGCCAGCGATACGCAGTATTTT	CASSPPSGGASDTQYF
TRBD1	TRBJ2-2	-	TRBV5-1	TGCGCCAGCAGCTTGGGGGACAGGGTAGGAGGCACCGGGGAGCTGTTTTTT	CASSLGDRVGGTGELFF
-	TRBJ1-5	many	TRBV4-3	TGCGCCAGCAGCCAAGATTACTCCTCTCGTCAGCCCCAGCATTTT	CASSQDYSSRQPQHF
TRBD1	TRBJ1-5	-	TRBV2	TGTGCCAGCAGTGAAGGACGACAGGGAAATCAGCCCCAGCATTTT	CASSEGRQGNQPQHF
-	TRBJ2-2	once	TRBV28	TGTGCCAGCGTGGGCGCACTGAACACCGGGGAGCTGTTTTTT	CASVGALNTGELFF
-	TRBJ2-5	-	TRBV7-2	TGTGCCAGCAGCTTAGGAGGGAGGCTCACAGAGACCCAGTACTTC	CASSLGGRLTETQYF
-	TRBJ2-2	-	TRBV9	TGTGCCAGCAGCCCACAGATCTCCACCGGGGAGCTGTTTTTT	CASSPQISTGELFF
TRBD2	TRBJ2-2	-	TRBV5-5	TGTGCCAGCAGCTTGATGGCGGGGGGGCGAAAGAAAACCGGGGAGCTGTTTTTT	CASSLMAGGRKKTGELFF
-	TRBJ2-7	-	TRBV28	TGTGCCAGCGTCAGGGTCCCCTCCTACGAGCAGTACTTC	CASVRVPSYEQYF
-	TRBJ2-6	-	TRBV27	TGTGCCAGCAGTCCCGGGTCTGGGGCCAACGTCCTGACTTTC	CASSPGSGANVLTF
-	TRBJ2-2	few	TRBV10-1	TGCGCCAGCAGAGCCCCAGGGGACACCGGGGAGCTGTTTTTT	CASRAPGDTGELFF
-	TRBJ1-1	-	TRBV28	TGTGCCAGCAGGGCTCCGGGACCGATGAACACTGAAGCTTTCTTT	CASRAPGPMNTEAFF
-	TRBJ2-7	few	TRBV27	TGTGCCAGCAGTACCGGGGGTTTAGCGGTTCCCTACGAGCAGTACTTC	CASSTGGLAVPYEQYF
-	TRBJ2-1	-	TRBV30	TGTGCCTGGAGTACTGGGGGGACGGACAATGAGCAGTTCTTC	CAWSTGGTDNEQFF
-	TRBJ2-2	-	TRBV6-2/TRBV6-3	TGTGCCAGCAGTTACTCGGGGGGCACCGGGGAGCTGTTTTTT	CASSYSGGTGELFF
-	TRBJ1-3	-	TRBV7-6	TGTGCCAGCAGCTTAGCGGACGCTGAAGGAAACACCATATATTTT	CASSLADAEGNTIYF
-	TRBJ1-4	-	TRBV5-1	TGCGCCAGCACCCTACTCCCCGGGGCAGGTGAAAAACTGTTTTTT	CASTLLPGAGEKLFF
-	TRBJ2-7	-	TRBV10-2	TGCGCCAGCAGTGAATCTCCCTCCTACGAGCAGTACTTC	CASSESPSYEQYF
-	TRBJ1-5	-	TRBV12-3/TRBV12-4	TGTGCCAGCAGTTTAACGGGACCCCAGCATTTT	CASSLTGPQHF
-	TRBJ1-4	-	TRBV19	TGTGCCAGTAGTATGGGGTATGAAAAACTGTTTTTT	CASSMGYEKLFF
TRBD2	TRBJ2-1	once	TRBV2	TGTGCCAGCGGCGGGGGGGCCGGTGAGCAGTTCTTC	CASGGGAGEQFF
-	TRBJ2-1	-	TRBV28	TGTGCCAGCAGTTTATTTAGCGGTGGGGAAAAAAAGCAGTTCTTC	CASSLFSGGEKKQFF
TRBD1	TRBJ1-5	-	TRBV4-1	TGCGCCAGCAGCCGCGGACAGGTTTCTTTTTATAGCAATCAGCCCCAGCATTTT	CASSRGQVSFYSNQPQHF
TRBD1	TRBJ2-7	-	TRBV19	TGTGCCAGTAATCCCGGGACAGGGTTGATCGAGCAGTACTTC	CASNPGTGLIEQYF
TRBD1	TRBJ1-2	once	TRBV6-2/TRBV6-3	TGTGCCAGCAGCTATCAAGGACAGGGGAATTACTATGGCTACACCTTC	CASSYQGQGNYYGYTF
TRBD1	TRBJ1-2	many	TRBV2	TGTGCCAGCAAAGGGACAGGTAGCTATGGCTACACCTTC	CASKGTGSYGYTF
-	TRBJ2-5	-	TRBV27	TGTGCCAGCAGTTTAGGGAGGAAAGAGACCCAGTACTTC	CASSLGRKETQYF
-	TRBJ2-2	-	TRBV4-3	TGCGCCAGCAGCCAAGATCTCCACTTGAACACCGGGGAGCTGTTTTTT	CASSQDLHLNTGELFF
-	TRBJ1-5	-	TRBV7-8	TGTGCCAGCAGCTTAGAGACTCATTCGGTTTATAGCAATCAGCCCCAGCATTTT	CASSLETHSVYSNQPQHF
-	TRBJ1-6	-	TRBV30	TGTGCCTGGAGTGGGACCACTGTTTCACCCCTCCACTTT	CAWSGTTVSPLHF
TRBD2	TRBJ2-2	-	TRBV28	TGTGCCAGCAGTTTAGGGACTAGCGGCGCCGGGGAGCTGTTTTTT	CASSLGTSGAGELFF
TRBD1	TRBJ1-3	-	TRBV4-1	TGCGCCAGCAGCCAAGTCGTCGACAGGGAAGGAAACACCATATATTTT	CASSQVVDREGNTIYF
-	TRBJ2-2	few	TRBV7-9	TGTGCCAGCAGCTTTTGGCCCGGGGAGCTGTTTTTT	CASSFWPGELFF
TRBD1	TRBJ1-2	-	TRBV28	TGTGCCAGCAGTCACGGACAGGCCCCTCGGAGTGGCTACACCTTC	CASSHGQAPRSGYTF
TRBD1	TRBJ1-6	few	TRBV7-2	TGTGCCAGCAGCTCAGCGACAGGGTCCTCACCCCTCCACTTT	CASSSATGSSPLHF
TRBD1	TRBJ1-6	-	TRBV7-2	TGTGCCAGCAGCCAGGGGACAGGGAAATCACCCCTCCACTTT	CASSQGTGKSPLHF
TRBD1	TRBJ1-2	-	TRBV4-3	TGCGCCAGCAGCCAAACCAGGGACAGAGGCCACTTTAACTATGGCTACACCTTC	CASSQTRDRGHFNYGYTF